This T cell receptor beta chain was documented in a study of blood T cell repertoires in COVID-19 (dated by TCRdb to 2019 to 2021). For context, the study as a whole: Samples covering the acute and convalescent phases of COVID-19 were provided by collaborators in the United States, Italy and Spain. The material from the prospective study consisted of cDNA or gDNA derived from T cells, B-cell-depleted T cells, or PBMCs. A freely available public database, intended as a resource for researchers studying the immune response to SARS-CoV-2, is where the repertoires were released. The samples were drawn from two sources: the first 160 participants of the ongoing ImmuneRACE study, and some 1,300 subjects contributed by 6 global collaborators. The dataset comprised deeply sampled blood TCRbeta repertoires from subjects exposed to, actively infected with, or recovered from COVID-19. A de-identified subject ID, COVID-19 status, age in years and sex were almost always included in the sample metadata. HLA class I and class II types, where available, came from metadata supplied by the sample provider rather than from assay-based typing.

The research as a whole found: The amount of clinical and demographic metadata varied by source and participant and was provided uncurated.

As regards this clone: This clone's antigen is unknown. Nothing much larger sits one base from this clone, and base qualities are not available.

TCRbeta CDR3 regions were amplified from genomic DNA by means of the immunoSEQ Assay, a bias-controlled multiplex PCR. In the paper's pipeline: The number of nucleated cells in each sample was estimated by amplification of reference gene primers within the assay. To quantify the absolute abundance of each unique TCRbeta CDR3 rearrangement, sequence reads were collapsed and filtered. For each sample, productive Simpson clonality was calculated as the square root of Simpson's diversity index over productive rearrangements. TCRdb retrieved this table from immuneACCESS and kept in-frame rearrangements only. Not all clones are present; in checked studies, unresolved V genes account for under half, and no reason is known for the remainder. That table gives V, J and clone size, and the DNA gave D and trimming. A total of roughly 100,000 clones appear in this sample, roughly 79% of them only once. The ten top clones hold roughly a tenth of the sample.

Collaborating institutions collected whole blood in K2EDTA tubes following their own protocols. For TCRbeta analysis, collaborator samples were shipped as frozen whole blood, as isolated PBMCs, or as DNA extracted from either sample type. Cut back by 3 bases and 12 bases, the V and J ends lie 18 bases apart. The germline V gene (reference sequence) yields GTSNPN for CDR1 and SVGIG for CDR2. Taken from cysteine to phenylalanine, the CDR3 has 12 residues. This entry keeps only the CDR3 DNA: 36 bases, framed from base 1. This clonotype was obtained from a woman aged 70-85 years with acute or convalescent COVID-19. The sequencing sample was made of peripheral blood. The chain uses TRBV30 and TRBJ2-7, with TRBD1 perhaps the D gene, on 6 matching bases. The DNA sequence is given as TGTGCCTGGAGGACAGGTCGGGAAGGAGGGTACTTC. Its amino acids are CAWRTGREGGYF.